This T cell receptor (beta chain) stems from a study of blood T cell repertoires in COVID-19. Study details: COVID-19 samples from acute and convalescent phases originated in the United States, Italy and Spain. The cDNA or gDNA used as material had been derived from T cells, B-cell-depleted T cells, or PBMCs.

The authors' processing: Using reference gene primer amplification, nucleated cell counts were estimated. Some clones are missing from TCRdb's copy, which holds only in-frame ones; the method was immunoSEQ multiplex PCR. V and J calls and clone size are copied from that table; D and trimming were computed from the DNA. The table records about 250,000 clones, 80% to 85% of them present only once. This clone was observed once. V gave up 5 bases and J gave up 9 bases, with 14 bases separating them. This CDR3 spans 13 amino acids. Germline V gives CDR1 MNHEY, CDR2 SVGEGT. The TCR originated in a man in his fifties with active or convalescent COVID-19. V and J are TRBV6-2 or TRBV6-3 and TRBJ2-1; TRBD1 might be the D (6 bases). Sequenced material: peripheral blood. CDR3 nucleotide sequence: TGTGCCAGCAGTCGTAACAGGGCGGGTGAGCAGTTCTTC. Its protein is CASSRNRAGEQFF.